Given below is one TCR beta chain in context. Germline V gene data show CDR1 as SGHDT and CDR2 as YYEEEE. Trimming pared 0 bases from V and 3 bases from J, leaving 16 bases between. CDR3 size: 16 residues. This entry is derived from a study of cytomegalovirus exposure and HLA in healthy donors. 60 Vbeta and 13 Jbeta primers were used in PCR. The assay was immunoSEQ multiplex PCR, and TCRdb's table has in-frame clones only and misses some. The repertoire holds almost 200,000 clones, with approximately 85% as singletons. The clonotype comes from a woman between 45 and 60 years old in good health and CMV-seronegative. Sample: PBMCs. The rearrangement joins TRBV5-6 to TRBJ2-7, with D perhaps TRBD2 (5 bases). CDR3 sequence (DNA): TGTGCCAGCAGCTTGGGCCCCGTTGCTAGCTACTACGAGCAGTACTTC. It specifies CASSLGPVASYYEQYF.